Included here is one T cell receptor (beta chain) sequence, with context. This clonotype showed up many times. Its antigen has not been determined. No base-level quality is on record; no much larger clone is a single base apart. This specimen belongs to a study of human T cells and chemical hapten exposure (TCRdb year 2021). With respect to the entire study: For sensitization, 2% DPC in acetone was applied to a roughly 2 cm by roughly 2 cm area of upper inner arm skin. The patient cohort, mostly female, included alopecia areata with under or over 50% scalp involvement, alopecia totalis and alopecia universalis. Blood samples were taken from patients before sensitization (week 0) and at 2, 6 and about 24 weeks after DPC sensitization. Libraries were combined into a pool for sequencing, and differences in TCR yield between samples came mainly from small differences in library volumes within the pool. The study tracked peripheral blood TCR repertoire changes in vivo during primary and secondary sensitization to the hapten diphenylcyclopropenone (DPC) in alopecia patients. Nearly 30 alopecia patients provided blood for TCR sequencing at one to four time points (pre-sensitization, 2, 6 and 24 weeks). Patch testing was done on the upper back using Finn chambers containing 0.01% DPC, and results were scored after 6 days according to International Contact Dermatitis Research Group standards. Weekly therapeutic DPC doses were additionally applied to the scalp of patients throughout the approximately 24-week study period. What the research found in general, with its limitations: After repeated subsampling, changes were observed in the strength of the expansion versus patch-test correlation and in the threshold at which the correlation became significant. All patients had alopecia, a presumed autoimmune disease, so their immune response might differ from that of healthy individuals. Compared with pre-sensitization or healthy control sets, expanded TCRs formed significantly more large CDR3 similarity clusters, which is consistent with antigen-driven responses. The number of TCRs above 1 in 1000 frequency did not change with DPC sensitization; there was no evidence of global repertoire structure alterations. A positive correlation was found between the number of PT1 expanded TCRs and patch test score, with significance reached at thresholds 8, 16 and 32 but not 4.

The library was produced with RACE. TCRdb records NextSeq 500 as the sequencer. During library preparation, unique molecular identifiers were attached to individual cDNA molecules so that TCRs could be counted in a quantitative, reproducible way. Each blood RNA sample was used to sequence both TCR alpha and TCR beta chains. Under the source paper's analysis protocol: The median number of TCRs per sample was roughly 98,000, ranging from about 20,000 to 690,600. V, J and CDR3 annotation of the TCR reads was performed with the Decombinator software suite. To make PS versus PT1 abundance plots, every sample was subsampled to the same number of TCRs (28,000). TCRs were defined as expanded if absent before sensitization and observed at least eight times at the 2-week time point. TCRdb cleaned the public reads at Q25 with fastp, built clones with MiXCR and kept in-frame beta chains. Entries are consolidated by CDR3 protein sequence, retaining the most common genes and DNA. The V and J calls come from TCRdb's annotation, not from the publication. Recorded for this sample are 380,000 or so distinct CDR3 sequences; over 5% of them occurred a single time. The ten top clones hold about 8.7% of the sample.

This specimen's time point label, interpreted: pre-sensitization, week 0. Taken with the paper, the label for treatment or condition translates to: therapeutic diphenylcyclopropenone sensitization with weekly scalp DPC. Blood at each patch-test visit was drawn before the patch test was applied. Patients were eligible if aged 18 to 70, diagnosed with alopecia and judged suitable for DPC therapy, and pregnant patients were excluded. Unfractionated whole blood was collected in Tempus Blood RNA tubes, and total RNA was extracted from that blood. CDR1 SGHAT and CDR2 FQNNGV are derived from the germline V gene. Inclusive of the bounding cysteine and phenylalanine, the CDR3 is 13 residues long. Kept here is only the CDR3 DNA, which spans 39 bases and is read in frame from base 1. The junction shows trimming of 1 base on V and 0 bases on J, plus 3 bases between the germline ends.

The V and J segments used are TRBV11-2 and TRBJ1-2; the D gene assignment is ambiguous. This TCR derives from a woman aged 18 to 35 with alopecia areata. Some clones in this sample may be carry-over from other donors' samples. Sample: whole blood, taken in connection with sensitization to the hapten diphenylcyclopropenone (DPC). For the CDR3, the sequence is CASSLGTNYGYTF. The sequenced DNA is TGTGCCAGCAGCTTAGGAACTAACTATGGCTACACCTTC. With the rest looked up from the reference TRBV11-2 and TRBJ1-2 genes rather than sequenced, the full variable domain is EAGVAQSPRYKIIEKRQSVAFWCNPISGHATLYWYQQILGQGPKLLIQFQNNGVVDDSQLPKDRFSAERLKGVDSTLKIQPAKLEDSAVYLCASSLGTNYGYTFGSGTRLTVV.